This T cell receptor (beta chain) emerged from a study of blood T cell repertoires in COVID-19. Study overall: Acute-phase and convalescent COVID-19 samples originated in the United States, Italy and Spain. T cells, B-cell-depleted T cells, or PBMCs supplied cDNA or gDNA.

V was shortened by 9 bases and J by 2 bases, with 14 bases between the two germline ends. This CDR3 has 14 residues. Germline CDR1 MNHEY, CDR2 SVGAGI. Methods used by the authors: Estimated nucleated cell counts came from reference gene primer amplification. Using immunoSEQ multiplex PCR, the repertoire was profiled, and TCRdb retains in-frame clones only, with some absent. The D gene and trimming were derived from the DNA, and the V and J assignments and clone size from that table. The repertoire holds nearly 40,000 clones, with around 90% as singletons. Sample: peripheral blood. The receptor was derived from a woman in her 70s with acute or convalescent COVID-19. V and J are TRBV6-5 and TRBJ1-5, with D maybe TRBD1 (6 bases). The CDR3 nucleotides are TGTGCCAGTAGGAGAGAGGGGGGCAATCAGCCCCAGCATTTT. Translated: CASRREGGNQPQHF.